This T cell receptor beta chain was sequenced in a study of T-cell reconstitution after alpha-beta-depleted transplantation in children. Notes on the study in general: The origin of high day-60 TCRbeta diversity in some patients lay in surviving recipient T cells and thymic progenitors. Reportedly, roughly two months post-transplant, alpha-beta T cells arose from several hundred expanded graft clones. By one year post-transplant, T-cell counts and diversity largely arose from T cells that were newly produced.

This CDR3 contains 18 residues. The J segment lost 1 base and the V segment lost 5 bases, leaving 9 bases of the junction unmatched. Germline V CDR1 and CDR2: MDHEN, SYDVKM. The library targeted TCRbeta and was prepared with unique molecular identifiers. TCRdb called the PCR reads again in MiXCR, with one record for every CDR3 protein. Seen here are roughly 350,000 distinct CDR3 sequences, around 15% observed once, and the top ten hold roughly 40%. Comments on this clonotype: Its antigen is unknown.

Specimen: PBMCs, mostly from graft donor cells, collected 360 days after TCRalphabeta/CD19-depleted stem cell transplant. This sequence was found in a male patient between 2 and 9 years old who had a stem cell transplant for acute lymphoblastic leukemia, so the T cells may come from the graft donor. The chain links TRBV28 to TRBJ2-3, with 13 bases lining up with TRBD2. The CDR3 is CASSRLAGGSGRTDTQYF. The CDR3 bases are TGTGCCAGCAGTAGACTAGCGGGAGGCAGTGGTCGCACAGATACGCAGTATTTT.